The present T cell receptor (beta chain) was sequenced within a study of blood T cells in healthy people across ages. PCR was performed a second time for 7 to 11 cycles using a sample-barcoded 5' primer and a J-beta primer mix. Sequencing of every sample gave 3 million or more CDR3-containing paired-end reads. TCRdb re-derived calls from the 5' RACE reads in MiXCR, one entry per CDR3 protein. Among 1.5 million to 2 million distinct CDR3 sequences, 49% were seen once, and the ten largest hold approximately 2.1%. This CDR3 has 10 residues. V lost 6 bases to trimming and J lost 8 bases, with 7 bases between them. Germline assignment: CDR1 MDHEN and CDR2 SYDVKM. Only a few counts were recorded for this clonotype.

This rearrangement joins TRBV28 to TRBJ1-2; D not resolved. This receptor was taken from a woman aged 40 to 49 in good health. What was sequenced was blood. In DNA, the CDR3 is TGTGCCAGCAGGTCAAGGGGCTACACCTTC. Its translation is CASRSRGYTF.